This TCR beta chain derives from a study of CD8+CD57+ T cells in acquired aplastic anemia. Across the whole study: Sorted CD4+ and CD8+ cell DNA averaged around 3 ug. General study points: Common to patients and controls were twenty-nine CD8+ CDR3 sequences. Patients versus controls showed no significant CD8+ Simpson's diversity difference.

According to the study, genomic DNA was the template for TCR beta VDJ and CDR3 profiling. TCRdb re-called the reads with MiXCR, one entry per CDR3 protein. The sample lists more than 150,000 distinct CDR3 sequences; about three fifths were seen once. The CDR3 spans 13 residues. From germline, CDR1 is DFQATT and CDR2 SNEGSKA (reference sequence). V was clipped by 7 bases and J by 2 bases; unmatched bases: 6. This clonotype was counted once. Its antigen is unknown. The chain carries TRBV20-1 and TRBJ2-7; 9 positions agree with TRBD1. Material for sequencing was sorted CD4+, CD8+, or CD8+CD57+ T cells (not recorded which) from PBMCs. This TCR was sampled from a human donor with severe aplastic anemia or a healthy control (not recorded which). Written as DNA, the CDR3 is TGCAGTGGGAGAGGGACAGGGACCTACGAGCAGTACTTC. This translates into CSGRGTGTYEQYF.